Each of the 23 T cell receptor beta chains below was sequenced from the same sample in a study of cytomegalovirus exposure and HLA in healthy donors. A multiplex PCR was run with 60 Vbeta primers and 13 Jbeta primers. Data came from immunoSEQ multiplex PCR; TCRdb stores just in-frame clones and leaves some out. The sample has under 200,000 clones, 80% seen once. Source material: PBMCs. Receptors were obtained from a man aged 40-49 years in good health and CMV-seronegative.

V is TRBV30 and J is TRBJ2-7, with TRBD2 matching over 7 bases. Germline V CDR1 and CDR2: GTSNPN, SVGIG (reference sequence). This CDR3 has 13 amino acids. Losses at the gene ends were 0 bases for V and 9 bases for J; bases not matched to a gene: 8. The CDR3 protein is CAWSVAGTVRQYF. The CDR3 DNA follows: TGTGCCTGGAGTGTAGCGGGGACGGTTAGGCAGTACTTC.

The chain has TRBV11-1 and TRBJ2-1; TRBD1 aligns across 9 bases. This CDR3 is 17 amino acids long. The germline CDR1 and CDR2 sequences are SGHAT and FQDESV (reference sequence). The junction had 8 bases not matched to a gene; V was cut back by 2 bases and J by 3 bases. Here the CDR3 reads CASSLIKGTGYYNEQFF. In nucleotides, the CDR3 is TGTGCCAGCAGCTTAATAAAAGGGACAGGGTACTACAATGAGCAGTTCTTC.

V and J are TRBV19 and TRBJ2-7, with 8 bases matching TRBD2. The CDR3 runs to 15 residues. J lost 3 bases, V lost 11 bases, and 15 bases had no gene match. The germline V gene encodes CDR1 LNHDA and CDR2 SQIVND (reference sequence). Here the CDR3 reads CARNRRGGRFYEQYF. Here the CDR3 DNA reads TGTGCCCGAAACCGACGGGGCGGGAGGTTCTACGAGCAGTACTTC.

In DNA form, the CDR3 reads TGTGCCACCAGCAGTAGGGACACGCTAAAAAACGAGCAGTACTTC. Translating gives CATSSRDTLKNEQYF. The chain couples TRBV15 to TRBJ2-5, with a possible D match to TRBD1 (6 bases). TRBJ2-7 explains the end of the DNA better; the J call may be wrong. In germline, CDR1 is LNHNV, CDR2 YYDKDF (reference sequence). The CDR3 totals 15 residues.

This clone was seen many times. The rearrangement links TRBV6-4 to TRBJ2-3; 7 nucleotides agree with TRBD1. The germline CDR1 and CDR2 sequences are MRHNA and SNTAGT. The CDR3 has 15 amino acids. Trimming at V came to 2 bases and at J to 8 bases, leaving 10 bases not matched to a gene. Here the CDR3 DNA reads TGTGCCAGCAGTGACGGGGATTCAGGGGGAGCTACGCAGTATTTT. Translating gives CASSDGDSGGATQYF.

The V gene is TRBV7-2, the J gene TRBJ2-7, with no clear D. The germline V gene has CDR1 SGHTA and CDR2 FQGNSA. Trimming stripped 3 bases from V and 3 bases from J, with 12 bases between. This CDR3 region has 14 residues. CDR3 nucleotides: TGTGCCAGCAGCTTGGGCAGAACCCTCTACGAGCAGTACTTC. Protein product: CASSLGRTLYEQYF.

This chain links TRBV12-5 with TRBJ1-2; no clear D gene. This CDR3 has 15 amino acids. Trimming stripped 2 bases from V and 6 bases from J, with 16 bases between. Germline V CDR1 and CDR2: LGHNT, FRNRAP. In nucleotides, the CDR3 is TGTGCTAGTGGTTTGCCGGGATCAGAAACCAATGGCTACACCTTC. This codes for CASGLPGSETNGYTF.

This clone was counted only a few times. The chain links TRBV19 to TRBJ2-7; D is uncertain. Germline V gives CDR1 LNHDA, CDR2 SQIVND (reference sequence). Trimming took 6 bases from V and 3 from J, leaving 12 bases between them. The CDR3 is made up of 13 amino acids. CDR3 sequence: CASSQNSLYEQYF. CDR3 bases: TGTGCCAGTAGCCAAAACAGCCTCTACGAGCAGTACTTC.

The chain couples TRBV5-4 to TRBJ2-5; D not certain. Germline CDR1 and CDR2: SGHNT and YYREEE (reference sequence). The V end lost 0 bases, the J end lost 2 bases, and 11 bases lay between the germline ends. This CDR3 contains 15 residues. CDR3 amino acids: CASSLAVGPQETQYF. CDR3 DNA sequence: TGTGCCAGCAGCTTGGCCGTTGGCCCACAAGAGACCCAGTACTTC.

The rearrangement links TRBV19 to TRBJ1-2; 9 bases are a match to TRBD1. The ends lost 5 bases at V and 4 bases at J; junction bases unmatched: 8. This CDR3 spans 15 amino acids. The V gene's germline CDR1 is LNHDA and CDR2 SQIVND (reference sequence). The CDR3 spells CASSRTGGEGYGYTF. The CDR3 DNA reads TGTGCCAGTAGTCGTACAGGGGGCGAGGGCTATGGCTACACCTTC.

The genes are TRBV15 and TRBJ1-1, with D hard to call. Trimming removed 6 bases from V and 0 bases from J, with 5 bases in between. Per germline, CDR1 LNHNV and CDR2 YYDKDF (reference sequence). There are 12 residues in the CDR3. CDR3 amino acids: CATREVNTEAFF. CDR3 DNA sequence: TGTGCCACCAGGGAGGTGAACACTGAAGCTTTCTTT.

The table lists this clone with a few counts. The J gene is TRBJ2-7, the V gene TRBV4-3; D not resolved. The CDR3 is 13 residues long. Between the trimmed V and J ends, which lost 0 bases and 2 bases, there was a span of 5 bases. CDR1 LGHNA and CDR2 YSLEER come from the germline V gene. CDR3 in DNA: TGCGCCAGCAGCCAAGAACAAGCCTACGAGCAGTACTTC. This translates into CASSQEQAYEQYF.

This chain uses TRBV29-1 with TRBJ2-5, with no clear D. Germline V gene sequence: CDR1 SQVTM, CDR2 ANQGSEA. V lost 7 bases and J 2 bases, leaving 11 bases between the germline ends. CDR3 length equals 12 residues. CDR3 sequence reads: CSAEDRQETQYF. CDR3 nucleotide sequence: TGCAGCGCAGAGGATAGACAAGAGACCCAGTACTTC. Using reference TRBV29-1 and TRBJ2-5 for the parts outside the CDR3, the full variable domain is SAVISQKPSRDICQRGTSLTIQCQVDSQVTMMFWYRQQPGQSLTLIATANQGSEATYESGFVIDKFPISRPNLTFSTLTVSNMSPEDSSIYLCSAEDRQETQYFGPGTRLLVL.

V is TRBV7-2 and J is TRBJ2-7; D may be TRBD2 (5 bases). Looked up from germline, CDR1 is SGHTA and CDR2 is FQGNSA. The V gene lost 5 bases and the J gene lost 0 bases, with 5 bases spanning the gap. This CDR3 spans 12 amino acids. The CDR3 DNA sequence: TGTGCCAGCAGCGGGAGCTCCTACGAGCAGTACTTC. Protein: CASSGSSYEQYF.

J is TRBJ1-5 and V is TRBV30; TRBD1 aligns across 7 bases. Germline V gene data show CDR1 as GTSNPN and CDR2 as SVGIG (reference sequence). J lost 6 bases, V lost 0 bases, and 8 bases had no gene match. The CDR3 is made up of 15 amino acids. The CDR3 DNA reads TGTGCCTGGAGTGTGGGGACAGAGAGGGCTCAGCCCCAGCATTTT. Translated: CAWSVGTERAQPQHF.

This clone came up once. This chain links TRBV12-5 with TRBJ2-7, with no clear D. V dropped 2 bases and J dropped 3 bases, with 5 bases sitting between them. Germline assignment: CDR1 LGHNT and CDR2 FRNRAP. The CDR3 has 12 residues. The CDR3 bases are TGTGCTAGTGGTTTGACAAACTACGAGCAGTACTTC. It is translated as CASGLTNYEQYF.

This chain uses TRBV6-6 with TRBJ1-5; 7 bases are shared with TRBD1. This CDR3 contains 15 residues. After removal of 5 bases from V and 1 base from J, the junction contained 5 bases not matched to a gene. Germline values: CDR1 MNHNY, CDR2 SVGAGI (reference sequence). The CDR3 region is CASSPGQTSNQPQHF. CDR3 DNA sequence: TGTGCCAGCAGTCCGGGACAGACAAGCAATCAGCCCCAGCATTTT.

The genes are TRBV29-1 and TRBJ1-2; 8 bases map to TRBD1. Losses at the gene ends were 3 bases for V and 7 bases for J; bases not matched to a gene: 7. Looked up from germline, CDR1 is SQVTM and CDR2 is ANQGSEA. The CDR3 has 13 residues. The CDR3 region is CSVEGQAFSGYTF. Written as DNA, the CDR3 is TGCAGCGTTGAGGGACAGGCGTTTAGTGGCTACACCTTC.

J is TRBJ2-2 and V is TRBV14, with a tentative D call TRBD2 (6 bases). The CDR3 covers 15 residues. The V end was cut by 4 bases, the J end by 7 bases, with 16 bases between. Germline V gene lookup returns CDR1 SGHDN and CDR2 FVKESK. The CDR3, as DNA: TGTGCCAGCAGCCGGCTTGACCGGGAGCGCGGGGAGCTGTTTTTT. This translates into CASSRLDRERGELFF.

This clone was seen a handful of times. CDR3 amino acids: CSAQGAVAGELFF. Written as DNA, the CDR3 is TGCAGCGCCCAGGGGGCGGTTGCCGGGGAGCTGTTTTTT. The rearrangement uses TRBV29-1 and TRBJ2-2; 8 nucleotides agree with TRBD1. Germline CDR1 is SQVTM and CDR2 is ANQGSEA. This CDR3 region has 13 residues. The J segment lost 6 bases and the V segment lost 7 bases, leaving 7 bases of the junction unmatched.

The V call is TRBV7-9, the J call TRBJ2-3; D is unresolved. Trimming pared 3 bases from V and 4 bases from J, leaving 14 bases between. The CDR3 has 15 amino acids. Germline CDR1 and CDR2: SEHNR and FQNEAQ (reference sequence). CDR3 residues: CASSFTGTWADTQYF. CDR3 nucleotides: TGTGCCAGCAGCTTCACGGGTACCTGGGCAGATACGCAGTATTTT.

This rearrangement joins TRBV7-2 to TRBJ1-1; 7 nucleotides align to TRBD1. Germline-derived CDR1 and CDR2 are SGHTA and FQGNSA. After removal of 5 bases from V and 8 bases from J, the junction contained 11 bases not matched to a gene. The CDR3 runs to 14 residues. CDR3 region: CASSMPGGRVEAFF. In DNA form, the CDR3 reads TGTGCCAGCAGCATGCCAGGGGGGCGGGTGGAAGCTTTCTTT.

This clone showed up just a few times. The chain combines TRBV6-4 with TRBJ2-1, with 7 bases lining up with TRBD2. This CDR3 comprises 17 residues. V shed 5 bases and J 1 base; nucleotides not matched to a gene: 11. Germline V gives CDR1 MRHNA, CDR2 SNTAGT. The CDR3 loop reads CASSPFGASGSYNEQFF. The CDR3 DNA is TGTGCCAGCAGTCCTTTCGGGGCTAGCGGATCCTACAATGAGCAGTTCTTC.